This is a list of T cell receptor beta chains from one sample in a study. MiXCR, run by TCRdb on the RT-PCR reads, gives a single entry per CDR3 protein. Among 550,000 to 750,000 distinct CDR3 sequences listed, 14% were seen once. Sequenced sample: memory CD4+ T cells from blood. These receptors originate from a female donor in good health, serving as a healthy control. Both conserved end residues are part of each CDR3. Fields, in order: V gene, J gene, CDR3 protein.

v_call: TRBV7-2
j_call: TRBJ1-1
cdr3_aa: CASSLDQGALTEAFF

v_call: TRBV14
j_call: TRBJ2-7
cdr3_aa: CASSQEGLRGQRNEQYF

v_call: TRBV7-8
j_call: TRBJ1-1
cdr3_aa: CASSLSMGGDTEAFF

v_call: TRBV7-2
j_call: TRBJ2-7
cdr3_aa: CASSLGSGFFYEQYF

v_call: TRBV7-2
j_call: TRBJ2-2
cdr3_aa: CASSQLAGGFGELFF

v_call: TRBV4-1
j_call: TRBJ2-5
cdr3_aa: CASSQAWTGGETQYF

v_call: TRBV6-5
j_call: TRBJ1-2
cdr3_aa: CASSYGDPGGTPEGYTF

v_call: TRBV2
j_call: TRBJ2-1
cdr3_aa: CASAEYNEQFF

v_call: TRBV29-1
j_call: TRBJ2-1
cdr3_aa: CSVGPAYNEQFF

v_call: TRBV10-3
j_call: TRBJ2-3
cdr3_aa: CAISESENSGVDTQYF

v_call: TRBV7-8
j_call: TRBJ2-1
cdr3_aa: CASSDAGTSGSQFF

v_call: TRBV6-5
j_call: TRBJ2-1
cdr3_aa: CASSYSLAGAYNEQFF

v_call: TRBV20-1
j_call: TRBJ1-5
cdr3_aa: CSAPVQIGNQPQHF

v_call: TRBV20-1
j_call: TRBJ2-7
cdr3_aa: CSANDPRQEVGKQYF

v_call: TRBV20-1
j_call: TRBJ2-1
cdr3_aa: CSADNSGVSYNEQFF

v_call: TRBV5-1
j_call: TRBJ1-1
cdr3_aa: CASKGGGTEAFF

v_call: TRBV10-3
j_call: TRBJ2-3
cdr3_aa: CAISEGQSTDTQYF

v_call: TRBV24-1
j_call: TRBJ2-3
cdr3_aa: CATSDPGQASGRRHTQYF

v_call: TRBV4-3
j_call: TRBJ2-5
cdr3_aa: CASSQERTETQYF

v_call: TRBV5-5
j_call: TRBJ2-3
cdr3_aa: CASSWKLPPDTQYF

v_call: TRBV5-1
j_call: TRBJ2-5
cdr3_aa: CASRVSGVETQYF

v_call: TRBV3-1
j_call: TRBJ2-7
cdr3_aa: CASSQDGAGEQYF

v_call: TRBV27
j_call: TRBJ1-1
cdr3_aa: CASSGGPTTEAFF

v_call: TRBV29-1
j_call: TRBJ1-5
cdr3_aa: CSVSARGGQPQHF

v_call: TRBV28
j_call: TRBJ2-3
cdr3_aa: CASSRDGPDTQYF

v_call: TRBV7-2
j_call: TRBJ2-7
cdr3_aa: CASSGSAGSYEQYF

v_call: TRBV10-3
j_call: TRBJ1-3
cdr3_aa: CATSGPSGNTIYF

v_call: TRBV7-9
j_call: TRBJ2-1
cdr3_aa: CASDHLAPTEQFF